This T cell receptor (beta chain) was retrieved from a study of T cell repertoires in aging, cancer and after chemotherapy. Whole-study context: Patients with chronic lymphocytic leukemia were sampled before and after fludarabine- or bendamustine-based chemotherapy. Study outcomes and limitations: In each cancer cohort, median generation probability increased across chemotherapy, suggesting thymic output rebounded.

TRB rearrangements spanning V, D and J were amplified using mixed TRB-A/B primers. TCRdb ran MiXCR on the multiplex PCR reads and lists one entry per CDR3 protein. The top ten clones hold more than 2.5% of a sample with thousands of distinct CDR3 sequences, about a fifth of them seen once. The CDR3 contains 14 residues. V shed 6 bases and J 3 bases; nucleotides not matched to a gene: 7. Germline CDR1 reads MNHNS; CDR2 reads SASEGT. Peripheral blood genomic DNA, not sorted cells or RNA, was the template. This clonotype was recorded a few times. What it binds is not known. This sequence originates from a human donor with a blood cancer. The sample consisted of blood. The V and J genes are TRBV6-1 and TRBJ1-2; 7 bases agree with TRBD1. CDR3 bases: TGTGCCAGCAGCCGCGCCGGGACAGACTATGGCTACACCTTC. Translated, it gives CASSRAGTDYGYTF.